These 28 T cell receptor beta chains were all obtained from the same sample, sequenced in a study of CD8 T cells in ankylosing spondylitis. TCRdb re-derived calls from the 5' RACE reads in MiXCR, one entry per CDR3 protein. The sample yields approximately 250,000 distinct CDR3 sequences, roughly 8.2% seen once. Sequenced sample: blood, either unsorted or a sorted T cell fraction (not recorded which). The origin of the receptors is a female donor with ankylosing spondylitis or in good health (not recorded which).

In this sample, this clonotype turned up many times. J is TRBJ2-1 and V is TRBV10-3, with D possibly called TRBD1 or TRBD2 (5 bases each). CDR1 is ENHRY, CDR2 SYGVKD, per germline. The V and J ends lost 2 bases and 10 bases respectively, with 9 bases between them. The CDR3 consists of 12 residues. The CDR3 sequence is CAISEMGPEQFF. CDR3 nucleotide sequence: TGTGCCATCAGTGAGATGGGACCAGAGCAGTTCTTC.

The chain recombines TRBV27 with TRBJ1-1; D gene ambiguous. The CDR3 length is 13 residues. The germline gives CDR1 MNHEY, CDR2 SMNVEV (reference sequence). Trimming cost V 4 bases and J 1 base, with 7 bases left between them. The CDR3 bases are TGTGCCAGCAGTTCCGTTTGGAACACTGAAGCTTTCTTT. Translated, it gives CASSSVWNTEAFF.

This clonotype appeared a few times. As DNA, the CDR3 is TGTGCCAGCAGAGCTAGCGGCCACGAGCAGTACTTC. Translation: CASRASGHEQYF. The chain combines TRBV2 with TRBJ2-7; 7 bases are shared with TRBD2. The CDR3 runs 12 residues. With 6 bases clipped from V and 5 bases from J, the junction kept 4 bases outside the gene matches. Germline values: CDR1 SNHLY, CDR2 FYNNEI.

In regard to this clonotype: A much larger clone differs by one base, so this may be a read error. The chain employs TRBV20-1 and TRBJ1-5, with 8 bases identical to TRBD1. Germline V gene lookup returns CDR1 DFQATT and CDR2 SNEGSKA (reference sequence). The length of the CDR3 is 17 residues. CDR3 bases: TGCTGTGCTAGAGATAGAAGGACAGGGACTAGCAATCAGCCCCAGCATTTT. Its protein product is CCARDRRTGTSNQPQHF.

V is TRBV3-1 and J is TRBJ2-1, with 11 bases fitting TRBD2. This CDR3 contains 15 residues. Looked up from germline, CDR1 is LGHDT and CDR2 is YNNKEL (reference sequence). The V and J ends lost 2 bases and 6 bases, in that order; junction bases with no gene match: 3. CDR3 in amino acids: CASSQTTSGSNEQFF. CDR3 sequence (DNA): TGTGCCAGCAGCCAAACCACTAGCGGGAGCAATGAGCAGTTCTTC.

The V gene is TRBV2, the J gene TRBJ2-1; D remains unclear. The CDR3 has 11 residues. Germline V gene sequence: CDR1 SNHLY, CDR2 FYNNEI. Trimming took off 5 bases at V and 7 bases at J, with 6 bases between the two ends. CDR3 bases: TGTGCCAGCAGTCAGGAGAATGAGCAGTTCTTC. Encoded protein: CASSQENEQFF.

This clonotype occurred many times. The chain combines TRBV7-6 with TRBJ1-2; D gene unclear. The CDR3 contains 13 residues. CDR1 is SGHVS and CDR2 is FNYEAQ in the germline V gene. The V and J ends lost 0 bases and 2 bases respectively, with 4 bases between them. CDR3 in amino acids: CASSLAENYGYTF. CDR3 in DNA: TGTGCCAGCAGCTTAGCAGAAAACTATGGCTACACCTTC.

This clonotype was counted many times. The chain links TRBV4-3 to TRBJ2-3; D is unclear. Trimming took off 2 bases at V and 6 bases at J, with 12 bases between the two ends. The CDR3 has 14 amino acids. From germline, CDR1 is LGHNA and CDR2 YSLEER. The CDR3 loop is CASSQPPAVDTQYF. CDR3 DNA: TGCGCCAGCAGCCAACCCCCCGCGGTGGATACGCAGTATTTT.

This clonotype was found many times. The CDR3 DNA reads as TGTGCCAGCAGCCAAACGGGCCGGTCCACGGGAAACACCATATATTTT. It encodes CASSQTGRSTGNTIYF. This rearrangement joins TRBV7-9 to TRBJ1-3; no clear D gene. The CDR3 has 16 residues. Germline CDR1 SEHNR, CDR2 FQNEAQ (reference sequence). V was cut by 5 bases and J by 4 bases, with 18 bases left in between.

About this clonotype: A much larger clone differs from this one at a single base, so this may be a read error. This chain links TRBV7-8 with TRBJ2-7; perhaps D is TRBD1 or TRBD2 (6 bases each). V was shortened by 1 base and J by 1 base, with 11 bases between the two germline ends. The CDR3 spans 15 residues. Germline loops: CDR1 SGHVS, CDR2 FQNEAQ. The CDR3 nucleotides are TGTGCCAGCAGCTTAGGGGGGGCACCATCCTACGAGCAGTACTTC. Its translation is CASSLGGAPSYEQYF.

This clonotype has only a few counts. The chain carries TRBV7-2 and TRBJ2-7; D is possibly TRBD2 (6 bases). Germline lookup yields CDR1 SGHTA and CDR2 FQGNSA. The CDR3 loop spans 15 amino acids. V was trimmed by 1 base and J by 2 bases, leaving 12 bases between them. CDR3 loop: CASSLVGTDTYEQYF. CDR3 sequence (DNA): TGTGCCAGCAGCTTAGTAGGGACTGACACCTACGAGCAGTACTTC.

Many counts were recorded for this clonotype. The chain links TRBV5-1 to TRBJ1-1, with 10 bases matching TRBD1. The junction had 4 bases not matched to a gene; V was cut back by 4 bases and J by 4 bases. Germline V CDR1 and CDR2: SGHRS, YFSETQ. The CDR3 runs to 14 residues. The CDR3 nucleotides are TGCGCCAGCAGCCCCGGGACAGGGGCCACTGAAGCTTTCTTT. Translated: CASSPGTGATEAFF.

This clonotype was seen only a few times. The V and J genes are TRBV30 and TRBJ2-3; D may be TRBD2 (6 bases). The CDR3 loop spans 13 amino acids. Trimming took off 8 bases at V and 6 bases at J, with 18 bases between the two ends. Germline CDR1 reads GTSNPN; CDR2 reads SVGIG (reference sequence). CDR3 residues: CAHYSSGSDTQYF. In nucleotides, the CDR3 is TGTGCCCACTATAGTTCCGGGAGTGATACGCAGTATTTT.

J is TRBJ1-5 and V is TRBV7-2, with D possibly matching TRBD1 (6 bases). Germline lookup yields CDR1 SGHTA and CDR2 FQGNSA. V dropped 4 bases and J dropped 7 bases, with 14 bases sitting between them. CDR3 size: 14 residues. CDR3 in amino acids: CASSWAGDRQPQHF. The DNA for the CDR3 is TGTGCCAGCAGCTGGGCAGGGGATCGCCAGCCCCAGCATTTT.

In this sample, this clonotype turned up a few times. This may arise from a read error, as a much more abundant clone is one base away. This sequence joins TRBV6-5 and TRBJ2-1; TRBD2 is a possible D gene (6 bases). Trimming removed 2 bases at V and 10 bases at J, with 18 bases between. The V gene's germline CDR1 is MNHEY and CDR2 SVGAGI. The CDR3 spans 15 residues. CDR3 residues: CASSYGLVGRGEQFF. The CDR3 bases are TGTGCCAGCAGTTACGGGCTAGTGGGCCGGGGGGAGCAGTTCTTC.

The CDR3 sequence: CASSLARGAQYEQYF. In nucleotides, the CDR3 is TGTGCCAGCAGCTTAGCTCGGGGGGCGCAGTACGAGCAGTACTTC. The J gene is TRBJ2-7, the V gene TRBV7-2, with D possibly matching TRBD2 (7 bases). This CDR3 spans 15 amino acids. Trimming pared 0 bases from V and 4 bases from J, leaving 13 bases between. CDR1 is SGHTA, CDR2 FQGNSA, per germline.

The V and J genes are TRBV29-1 and TRBJ1-1; D unclear. V dropped 6 bases and J dropped 2 bases, with 7 bases sitting between them. CDR1 and CDR2 (germline): SQVTM, ANQGSEA. The CDR3 runs to 11 residues. The CDR3 region has the DNA TGCAGCGTCTACGCAAACACTGAAGCTTTCTTT. Protein sequence: CSVYANTEAFF.

The rearrangement uses TRBV5-1 and TRBJ2-1, with 14 bases identical to TRBD2. The V gene's germline CDR1 is SGHRS and CDR2 YFSETQ. This CDR3 has 17 residues. V lost 6 bases and J lost 7; bases outside the gene matches: 12. CDR3 protein: CASTSLPGTSGRNEQFF. The CDR3, as DNA: TGCGCCAGCACCTCCCTACCGGGGACTAGCGGGAGAAATGAGCAGTTCTTC.

This clonotype was counted at least ten times. The chain couples TRBV9 to TRBJ2-7; 8 bases are shared with TRBD1. Germline V gene data show CDR1 as SGDLS and CDR2 as YYNGEE. J was trimmed by 2 bases and V by 0 bases; bases with no gene match: 4. The CDR3 runs to 15 residues. CDR3 nucleotides: TGTGCCAGCAGCGTAGGGGCAGGGGGCCCCTACGAGCAGTACTTC. Its translation is CASSVGAGGPYEQYF.

This clonotype has ten or more counts. The gene calls are TRBV6-5 and TRBJ2-1; TRBD2 matches 16 bases. V shed 4 bases and J 1 base; nucleotides not matched to a gene: 1. Germline CDR1 MNHEY, CDR2 SVGAGI. The CDR3 runs to 17 residues. CDR3: CASSLGLAGGSYNEQFF. In DNA, the CDR3 is TGTGCCAGCAGTTTGGGACTAGCGGGAGGGTCCTACAATGAGCAGTTCTTC.

This clonotype was detected many times. The rearrangement joins TRBV29-1 to TRBJ2-1; D not resolved. Per germline, CDR1 SQVTM and CDR2 ANQGSEA. The CDR3 is 11 residues long. V lost 4 bases, J lost 5 bases, and 6 bases lay in between. CDR3 DNA sequence: TGCAGCGTTGGGGCAGACAATGAGCAGTTCTTC. This gives the protein CSVGADNEQFF.

This clonotype has a count of ten or more. The DNA of the CDR3 is TGTGCCAGCAGTTGGACTAGCGGGAGCACCTACGAGCAGTACTTC. Amino acids: CASSWTSGSTYEQYF. V is TRBV27 and J is TRBJ2-7; TRBD2 matches 13 bases. The germline gives CDR1 MNHEY, CDR2 SMNVEV (reference sequence). The V and J ends lost 4 bases and 2 bases, in that order; junction bases with no gene match: 2. The CDR3 extends over 15 amino acids.

In the case of this clonotype: This may stem from a read error, because a much larger clone lies one nucleotide away. The rearrangement uses TRBV20-1 and TRBJ2-7, with D perhaps TRBD1 (5 bases). Germline CDR1 and CDR2: DFQATT and SNEGSKA (reference sequence). Trimming removed 6 bases at V and 2 bases at J, with 11 bases between. The length of the CDR3 is 12 residues. The CDR3 protein is CSAGVGTYEQYF. The DNA for the CDR3 is TGCAGTGCAGGGGTAGGGACCTACGAGCAGTACTTC.

On this clonotype itself: Possible read error: a much larger clone is one base away. The chain recombines TRBV5-8 with TRBJ1-1; 7 nucleotides align to TRBD1. The CDR3 spans 16 residues. Germline CDR1 SGHTS, CDR2 YDEGEE. V was clipped by 4 bases and J by 1 base; unmatched bases: 10. CDR3 amino acids: CASSHPGRTGNTEAFF. The CDR3 DNA reads as TGTGCCAGCAGCCACCCTGGGAGGACAGGGAACACTGAAGCTTTCTTT.

This sequence joins TRBV7-2 and TRBJ2-5; 8 bases match TRBD2. The germline gives CDR1 SGHTA, CDR2 FQGNSA. This CDR3 is 14 amino acids long. Trimming took 2 bases from V and 9 from J; bases not matched to a gene: 8. CDR3 loop: CASSLLTGGEAQYF. The CDR3 DNA reads as TGTGCCAGCAGCTTACTCACGGGGGGGGAGGCCCAGTACTTC.

This clonotype was counted at least ten times. Compared with germline, one end of the junction differs, possibly owing to a read error. The chain employs TRBV28 and TRBJ2-7; 7 bases are a match to TRBD1. CDR1 and CDR2 from the germline V gene are MDHEN and SYDVKM. This CDR3 has 12 amino acids. The DNA of the CDR3 is TGTGCCAGCAGTATCTCCGGGACAGACTATCTCTTC. Protein sequence: CASSISGTDYLF.

This clonotype was found many times. The V call is TRBV20-1, the J call TRBJ2-1; 10 nucleotides align to TRBD1. CDR3 length equals 16 residues. Looked up from germline, CDR1 is DFQATT and CDR2 is SNEGSKA (reference sequence). The J segment lost 3 bases and the V segment lost 6 bases, leaving 11 bases of the junction unmatched. CDR3 bases: TGCAGTGCCACGCTGTTGACAGGGGGCGTCTACAATGAGCAGTTCTTC. Translated: CSATLLTGGVYNEQFF.

This clonotype appeared many times. V usage is TRBV10-3 and J usage is TRBJ2-5; a weak D match, TRBD2 (6 bases). The CDR3 length is 14 residues. Trimming pared 3 bases from V and 3 bases from J, leaving 11 bases between. Germline assignment: CDR1 ENHRY and CDR2 SYGVKD. The CDR3 region is CAISDLSGKETQYF. The CDR3 DNA is TGTGCCATCAGTGACCTTAGCGGTAAAGAGACCCAGTACTTC.